Each of the 8 T cell receptor beta chains below was sequenced from the same sample in a study of T cell responses to AZD1222 COVID-19 vaccine. Clones were read by immunoSEQ multiplex PCR, and TCRdb kept only the in-frame ones, dropping some. In the table there are 200,000 or so clones, about 87% of which are singletons. Here the sequenced sample was peripheral blood, taken on day 0 of MenACWY control vaccination. Every receptor here comes from an adult in good health.

The chain combines TRBV11-2 with TRBJ1-2; D unresolved. The germline gives CDR1 SGHAT, CDR2 FQNNGV. This CDR3 has 13 residues. Deletions cut 0 bases from V and 6 bases from J, with 8 bases between. CDR3: CASSLDEGNGYTF. CDR3 bases: TGTGCCAGCAGCTTAGATGAAGGGAATGGCTACACCTTC.

The chain has TRBV5-1 and TRBJ1-6; D might be TRBD1 (6 bases). The CDR3 consists of 14 residues. Trimming took 4 bases from V and 6 from J, leaving 11 bases between them. Germline V gene sequence: CDR1 SGHRS, CDR2 YFSETQ. Written as DNA, the CDR3 is TGCGCCAGCAGCCCCGGACAGATTAATTCACCCCTCCACTTT. Its translation: CASSPGQINSPLHF.

This clone has only one observation. The rearrangement uses TRBV27 and TRBJ2-7; maybe TRBD2 (5 bases). The CDR3 is 12 amino acids. Germline CDR1 MNHEY, CDR2 SMNVEV (reference sequence). V lost 7 bases and J lost 1, with 8 bases in between. CDR3 sequence (DNA): TGTGCCAGCAAGGGCGGGTCCTACGAGCAGTACTTC. Amino acids: CASKGGSYEQYF.

A few counts support this clone. The gene calls are TRBV7-9 and TRBJ1-2; no clear D gene. The CDR3 extends over 14 amino acids. Germline CDR1 is SEHNR and CDR2 is FQNEAQ (reference sequence). V lost 1 base to trimming and J lost 7 bases, with 13 bases between them. The DNA for the CDR3 is TGTGCCAGCAGCTTAGAGAGCCGCCCGTCTGGCTACACCTTC. It encodes CASSLESRPSGYTF.

This clone was recorded only once. V is TRBV5-4 and J is TRBJ2-2; 8 nucleotides line up with TRBD2. The CDR3 extends over 17 amino acids. The V and J ends lost 4 bases and 1 base, in that order; junction bases with no gene match: 9. Germline values: CDR1 SGHNT, CDR2 YYREEE (reference sequence). Here the CDR3 DNA reads TGTGCCAGCAGCCCGGGGGGCGGGGGGCGGAACACCGGGGAGCTGTTTTTT. Its translation is CASSPGGGGRNTGELFF.

The CDR3 DNA sequence: TGTGCCAGCAGCCAAGGTAGGCAGAGCAATCAGCCCCAGCATTTT. It is translated as CASSQGRQSNQPQHF. The chain has TRBV4-2 and TRBJ1-5; D not resolved. Per the germline V gene, CDR1 is LGHNA and CDR2 is YNFKEQ. The CDR3 is 15 amino acids. The germline V and J ends were trimmed by 1 base and 1 base, with 8 bases remaining between them.

The J gene is TRBJ1-1, the V gene TRBV11-2, with 7 bases fitting TRBD1. The CDR3 loop spans 13 amino acids. The trim removed 5 bases at V and 3 bases at J, leaving 3 bases unmatched. Germline CDR1 SGHAT, CDR2 FQNNGV. The chain's CDR3 is CASSRQGHTEAFF. CDR3 nucleotides: TGTGCCAGCAGCCGACAGGGACACACTGAAGCTTTCTTT.

The chain's CDR3 is CASTRAGGRGTEAFF. The CDR3 DNA reads as TGTGCCAGCACCCGAGCAGGGGGTAGGGGGACTGAAGCTTTCTTT. This chain links TRBV5-5 with TRBJ1-1, with 7 bases fitting TRBD1. Trimming removed 6 bases from V and 5 bases from J; junction bases left unmatched: 13. CDR1 is SGHKS and CDR2 is YYEKEE in the germline V gene (reference sequence). The CDR3 covers 15 residues.